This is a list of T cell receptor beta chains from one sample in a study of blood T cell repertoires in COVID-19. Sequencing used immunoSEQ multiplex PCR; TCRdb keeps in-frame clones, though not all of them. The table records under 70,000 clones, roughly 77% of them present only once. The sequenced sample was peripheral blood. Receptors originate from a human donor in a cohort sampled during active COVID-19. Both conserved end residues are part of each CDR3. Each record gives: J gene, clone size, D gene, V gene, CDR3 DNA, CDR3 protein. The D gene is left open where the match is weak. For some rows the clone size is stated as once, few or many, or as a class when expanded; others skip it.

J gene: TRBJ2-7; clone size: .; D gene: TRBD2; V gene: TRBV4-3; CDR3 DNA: TGCGCCAGCAGCCAAGATCTCAGGACTAGCGGTACCTACGAGCAGTACTTC; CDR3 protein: CASSQDLRTSGTYEQYF
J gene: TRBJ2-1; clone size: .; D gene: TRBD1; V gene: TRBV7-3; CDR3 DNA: TGTGCCAGCAGCTCCAGGGGGCTAAGCTCCTACAATGAGCAGTTCTTC; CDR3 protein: CASSSRGLSSYNEQFF
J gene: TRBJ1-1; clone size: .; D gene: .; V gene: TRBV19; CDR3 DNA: TGTGCCAGTAGTATTGGGGCTGGGGACACTGAAGCTTTCTTT; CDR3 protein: CASSIGAGDTEAFF
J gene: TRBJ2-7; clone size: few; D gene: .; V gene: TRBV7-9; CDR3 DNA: TGTGCCAGCAGCTTAGCGGGGGCAGGGCTCTCCTACGAGCAGTACTTC; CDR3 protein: CASSLAGAGLSYEQYF
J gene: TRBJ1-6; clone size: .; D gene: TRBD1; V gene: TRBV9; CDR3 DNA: TGTGCCAGCAGCGCAACAGGGGCCTATAATTCACCCCTCCACTTT; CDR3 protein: CASSATGAYNSPLHF
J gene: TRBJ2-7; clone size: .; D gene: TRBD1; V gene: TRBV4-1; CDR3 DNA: TGCGCCAGCAGCCACTTCAGGGGGAGCTCCTACGAGCAGTACTTC; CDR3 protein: CASSHFRGSSYEQYF
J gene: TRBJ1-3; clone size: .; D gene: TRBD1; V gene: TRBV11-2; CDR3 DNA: TGTGCCAGCAGCCCCGGACAGGGGGCGTCTGGAAACACCATATATTTT; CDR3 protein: CASSPGQGASGNTIYF
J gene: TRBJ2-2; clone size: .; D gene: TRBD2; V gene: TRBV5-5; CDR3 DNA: TGTGCCAGCAGCTCAGGCGGGAGTATGGTCACCGGGGAGCTGTTTTTT; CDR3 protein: CASSSGGSMVTGELFF
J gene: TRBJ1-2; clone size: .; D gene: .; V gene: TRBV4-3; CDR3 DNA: TGCGCCAGCAGCCAAGGCAGAACAGTTCGCACCTTC; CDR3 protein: CASSQGRTVRTF
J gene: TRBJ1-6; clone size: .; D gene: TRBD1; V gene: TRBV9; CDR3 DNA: TGTGCCAGCAGCTCCGGGACAGATAATAATTCACCCCTCCACTTT; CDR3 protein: CASSSGTDNNSPLHF
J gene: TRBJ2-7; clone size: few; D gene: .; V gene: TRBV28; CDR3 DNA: TGTGCCAGCAGCGACTGGCTGGGCGAGCAGTACTTC; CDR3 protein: CASSDWLGEQYF
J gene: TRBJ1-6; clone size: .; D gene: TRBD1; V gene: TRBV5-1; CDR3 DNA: TGCGCCAGCGGGATAACAGGGGATTCACCCCTCCACTTT; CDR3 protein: CASGITGDSPLHF
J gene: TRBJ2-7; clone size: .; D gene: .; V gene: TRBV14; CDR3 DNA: TGTGCCAGCCGCAGGACAGGGAGGGTCGAGCAGTACTTC; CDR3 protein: CASRRTGRVEQYF
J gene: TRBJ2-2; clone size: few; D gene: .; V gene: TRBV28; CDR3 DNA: TGTGCCAGCAGTCTCCCAGTGGACACCGGGGAGCTGTTTTTT; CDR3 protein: CASSLPVDTGELFF
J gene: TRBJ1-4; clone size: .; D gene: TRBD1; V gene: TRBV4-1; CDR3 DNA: TGCGCCAGCAGCCAAGATGGGACAGGGGGGCCTAATCGTGAAAAACTGTTTTTT; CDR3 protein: CASSQDGTGGPNREKLFF
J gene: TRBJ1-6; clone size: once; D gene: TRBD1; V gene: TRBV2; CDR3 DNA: TGTGCCAGCAGTGAACAGGGGGCGCGTAATTCACCCCTCCACTTT; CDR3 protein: CASSEQGARNSPLHF
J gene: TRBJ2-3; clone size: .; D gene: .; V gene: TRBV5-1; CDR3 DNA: TGCGCCAGCAGCTCGGGCGGGACAGTCTTGGATACGCAGTATTTT; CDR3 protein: CASSSGGTVLDTQYF
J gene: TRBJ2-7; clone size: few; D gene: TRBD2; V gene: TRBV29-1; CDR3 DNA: TGCAGCGTTGCTAGCGGGCCGGCCTACGAGCAGTACTTC; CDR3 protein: CSVASGPAYEQYF
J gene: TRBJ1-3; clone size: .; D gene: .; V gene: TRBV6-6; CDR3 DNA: TGTGCCAGCAGTTACTCGATGGCTCAGGGAAACACCATATATTTT; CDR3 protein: CASSYSMAQGNTIYF
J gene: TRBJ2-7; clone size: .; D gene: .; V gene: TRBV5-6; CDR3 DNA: TGTGCCAGCAGCCTAGGGGCGGAAACCTACGAGCAGTACTTC; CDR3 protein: CASSLGAETYEQYF
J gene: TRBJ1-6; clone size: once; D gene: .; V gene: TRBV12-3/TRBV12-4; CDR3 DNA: TGTGCCAGCAGTGACAGTTCCAATTCACCCCTCCACTTT; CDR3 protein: CASSDSSNSPLHF
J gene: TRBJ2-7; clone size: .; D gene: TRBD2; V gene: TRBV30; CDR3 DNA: TGTGCCTGGAGCCCGGGAGGGCGGGGGGAGCAGTACTTC; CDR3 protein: CAWSPGGRGEQYF
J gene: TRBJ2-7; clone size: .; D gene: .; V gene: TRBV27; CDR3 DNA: TGTGCCAGCAGTTTACATCGGCAGACTAACGAGCAGTACTTC; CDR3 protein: CASSLHRQTNEQYF
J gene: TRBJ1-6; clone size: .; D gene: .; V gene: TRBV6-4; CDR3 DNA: TGTGCCACTCGGGAGCACCTTAATTCACCCCTCCACTTT; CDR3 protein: CATREHLNSPLHF
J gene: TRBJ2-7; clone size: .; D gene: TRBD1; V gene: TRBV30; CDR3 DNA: TGTGCCTTAAAGAACAGGGGCGAGCAGTACTTC; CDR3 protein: CALKNRGEQYF
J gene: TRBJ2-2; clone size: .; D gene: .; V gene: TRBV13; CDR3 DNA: TGTGCCAGCAGTAACAGGGTTCCCGGGGAGCTGTTTTTT; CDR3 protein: CASSNRVPGELFF
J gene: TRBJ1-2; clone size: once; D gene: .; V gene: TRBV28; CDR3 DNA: TGTGCCAGCAGTTTAGAGCGGGGGAGGAACTATGGCTACACCTTC; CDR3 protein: CASSLERGRNYGYTF
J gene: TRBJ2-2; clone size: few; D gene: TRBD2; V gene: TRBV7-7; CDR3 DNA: TGTGCTAGCAGCCCCTTAGCGGGAGGGACCGGGGAGCTGTTTTTT; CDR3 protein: CASSPLAGGTGELFF
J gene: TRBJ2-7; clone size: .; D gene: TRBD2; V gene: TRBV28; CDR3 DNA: TGTGCCAGCAGTGAACCGGGACTAGGTTCCTACGAGCAGTACTTC; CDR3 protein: CASSEPGLGSYEQYF
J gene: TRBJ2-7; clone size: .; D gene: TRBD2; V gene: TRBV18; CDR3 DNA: TGTGCCAGCTCACAAGGGACTATCGACTACGAGCAGTACTTC; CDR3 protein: CASSQGTIDYEQYF
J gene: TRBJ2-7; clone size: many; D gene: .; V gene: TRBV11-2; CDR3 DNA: TGTGCCAGCAGATTAGCAGGGGGAGGTGCCCCCTACGAGCAGTACTTC; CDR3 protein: CASRLAGGGAPYEQYF
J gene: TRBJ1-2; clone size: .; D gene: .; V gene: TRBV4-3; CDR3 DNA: TGCGCCAGCAGCCAAGAAATCAGGACAATCAACTATGGCTACACCTTC; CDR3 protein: CASSQEIRTINYGYTF
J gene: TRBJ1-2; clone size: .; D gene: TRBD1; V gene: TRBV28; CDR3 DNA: TGTGCCAGCAGTTTAGGCGGGACAGTATCTAACTATGGCTACACCTTC; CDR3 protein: CASSLGGTVSNYGYTF
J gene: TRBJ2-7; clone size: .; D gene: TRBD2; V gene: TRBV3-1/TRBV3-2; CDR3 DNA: TGTGCCAGCAGCCGAATGACTAGCGGGAGGGGGGCCTACGAGCAGTACTTC; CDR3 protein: CASSRMTSGRGAYEQYF
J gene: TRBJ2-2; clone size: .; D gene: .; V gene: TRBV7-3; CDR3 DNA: TGTGCCAGCAGCTTAATGACTAGAAACACCGGGGAGCTGTTTTTT; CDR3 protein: CASSLMTRNTGELFF
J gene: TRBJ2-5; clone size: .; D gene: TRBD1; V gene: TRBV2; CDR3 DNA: TGTGCCAGCAGGGAGGGGACAGGGGCAGAGACCCAGTACTTC; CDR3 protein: CASREGTGAETQYF
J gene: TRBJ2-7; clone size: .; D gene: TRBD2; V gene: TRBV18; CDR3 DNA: TGTGCCAGCTCACCACAGGCTAGCGGGAAGTACGAGCAGTACTTC; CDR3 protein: CASSPQASGKYEQYF
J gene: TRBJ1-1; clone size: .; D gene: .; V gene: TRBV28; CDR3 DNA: TGTGCCAGCAGTTTTCGGGAGCCCGTAGCTGAAGCTTTCTTT; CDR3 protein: CASSFREPVAEAFF
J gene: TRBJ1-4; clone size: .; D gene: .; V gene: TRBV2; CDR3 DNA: TGTGCCAGCAGTACGATCAGAAATGAAAAACTGTTTTTT; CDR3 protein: CASSTIRNEKLFF
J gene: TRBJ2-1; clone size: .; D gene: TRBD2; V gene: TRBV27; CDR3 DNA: TGTGCCAGCAGTCCTCCCAGCGGGAGGGCCCCCAATGAGCAGTTCTTC; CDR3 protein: CASSPPSGRAPNEQFF
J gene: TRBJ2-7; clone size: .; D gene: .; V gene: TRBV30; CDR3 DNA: TGTGCCTACGGGACACTACCCTACGAGCAGTACTTC; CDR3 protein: CAYGTLPYEQYF
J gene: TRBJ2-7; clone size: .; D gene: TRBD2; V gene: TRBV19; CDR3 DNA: TGTGCCAGTAGTATTGGACTAGCGGGAATCCCAGGGGAGCAGTACTTC; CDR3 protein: CASSIGLAGIPGEQYF
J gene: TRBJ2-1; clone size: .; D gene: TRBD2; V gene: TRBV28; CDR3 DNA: TGTGCCAGCAGCTTAGCGGGAGGGCCCCACAATGAGCAGTTCTTC; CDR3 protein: CASSLAGGPHNEQFF
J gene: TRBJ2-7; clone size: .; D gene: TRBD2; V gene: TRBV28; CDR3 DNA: TGTGCCAGCACGGGCAGGGAGGGCCACGAGCAGTACTTC; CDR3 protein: CASTGREGHEQYF
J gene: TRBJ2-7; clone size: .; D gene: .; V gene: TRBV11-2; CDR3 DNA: TGTGCCAGCAGCTTAGATAGGGACAACGAGCAGTACTTC; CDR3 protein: CASSLDRDNEQYF
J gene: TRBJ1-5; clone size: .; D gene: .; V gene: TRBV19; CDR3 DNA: TGTGCCAGTAGTCATCCCAGCAGGGCCAATCAGCCCCAGCATTTT; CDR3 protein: CASSHPSRANQPQHF
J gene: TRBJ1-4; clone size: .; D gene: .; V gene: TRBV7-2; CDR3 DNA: TGTGCCAGCAGCCTTCGGGGGGTTAATGAAAAACTGTTTTTT; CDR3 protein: CASSLRGVNEKLFF
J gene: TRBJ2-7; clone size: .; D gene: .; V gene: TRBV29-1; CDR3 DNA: TGCAGCGTTGCAGTGGCAAGTGGCGAGCAGTACTTC; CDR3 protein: CSVAVASGEQYF
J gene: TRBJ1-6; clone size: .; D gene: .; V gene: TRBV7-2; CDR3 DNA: TGTGCCAGCAGCTTGCTCCAGAATTCACCCCTCCACTTT; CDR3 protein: CASSLLQNSPLHF
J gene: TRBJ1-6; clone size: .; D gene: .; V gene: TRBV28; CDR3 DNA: TGTGCCAGCAGTTTATCGGGGAGTTCACCCCTCCACTTT; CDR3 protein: CASSLSGSSPLHF
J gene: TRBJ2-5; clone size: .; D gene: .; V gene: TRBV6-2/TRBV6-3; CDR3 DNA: TGTGCCAGCAGTCTTCCAGGGTGGGAGACCCAGTACTTC; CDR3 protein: CASSLPGWETQYF
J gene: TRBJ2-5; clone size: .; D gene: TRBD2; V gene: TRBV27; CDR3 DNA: TGTGCCAGAGCGGGACTAGCGGGAGACATTGGCCAAGAGACCCAGTACTTC; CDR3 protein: CARAGLAGDIGQETQYF
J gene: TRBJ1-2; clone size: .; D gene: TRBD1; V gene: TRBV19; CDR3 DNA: TGTGCCAGTAGTATTACGACAGGGAATGGCTACACCTTC; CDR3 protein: CASSITTGNGYTF